Listed here are 21 T cell receptor beta chains from one sample, sequenced in a study of graft-versus-host responses after intestinal transplantation. Their antigens remain unidentified. Here immunoSEQ multiplex PCR was the method, and the copy in TCRdb shows in-frame clones only, minus some. The repertoire includes more than 95,000 clones, 93% of them detected once, and 1.2% sits in the top ten. The material sequenced was unstimulated CD8+ T cells sorted from spleen or lymph node cells, taken before intestinal transplant. These receptor sequences come from a human donor who received an intestinal transplant.

J is TRBJ2-1 and V is TRBV4-1, with 10 bases matching TRBD2. The V and J ends lost 1 base and 2 bases, in that order; junction bases with no gene match: 8. Germline V lookup: CDR1 MGHRA, CDR2 YSYEKL. This CDR3 region has 18 residues. The CDR3 loop reads CASSQGFQGTSAYNEQFF. CDR3 nucleotides: TGCGCCAGCAGCCAAGGTTTCCAGGGGACTAGCGCCTACAATGAGCAGTTCTTC.

The chain combines TRBV30 with TRBJ1-5; no clear D gene. The CDR3 is made up of 13 amino acids. CDR1 and CDR2 (germline): GTSNPN, SVGIG (reference sequence). V was trimmed by 0 bases and J by 4 bases, leaving 7 bases between them. CDR3 coding DNA: TGTGCCTGGAGTGTGGCGGGGAATCAGCCCCAGCATTTT. It codes for CAWSVAGNQPQHF.

This clone was observed a handful of times. V is TRBV4-1 and J is TRBJ2-1, with TRBD1 identical over 8 bases. V was clipped by 4 bases and J by 8 bases; unmatched bases: 13. Germline CDR1 MGHRA, CDR2 YSYEKL. The CDR3 extends over 16 amino acids. CDR3 region: CASSPKGQGALDEQFF. The CDR3 DNA sequence: TGCGCCAGCAGCCCTAAGGGGCAGGGGGCTTTGGATGAGCAGTTCTTC.

The chain carries TRBV5-1 and TRBJ2-1; no clear D gene. V dropped 2 bases and J dropped 5 bases, with 8 bases sitting between them. Germline V lookup: CDR1 SGHRS, CDR2 YFSETQ. The CDR3 length is 13 residues. The CDR3, as DNA: TGCGCCAGCAGCTTAGAGACGAACAATGAGCAGTTCTTC. Its protein is CASSLETNNEQFF.

The chain carries TRBV19 and TRBJ1-1; 7 bases align to TRBD1. The germline CDR1 and CDR2 sequences are LNHDA and SQIVND (reference sequence). This CDR3 is 15 amino acids long. V shed 10 bases and J 0 bases; nucleotides not matched to a gene: 11. The CDR3 here is CATKGGHFLNTEAFF. DNA for the CDR3: TGTGCCACCAAAGGGGGCCACTTCTTGAACACTGAAGCTTTCTTT. Drawing the rest from reference TRBV19 and TRBJ1-1, the complete variable domain is DGGITQSPKYLFRKEGQNVTLSCEQNLNHDAMYWYRQDPGQGLRLIYYSQIVNDFQKGDIAEGYSVSREKKESFPLTVTSAQKNPTAFYLCATKGGHFLNTEAFFGQGTRLTVV.

J is TRBJ2-1 and V is TRBV6-1; maybe TRBD2 (6 bases). Germline CDR1 MNHNS, CDR2 SASEGT. The CDR3 is made up of 14 amino acids. The V and J ends lost 3 bases and 9 bases respectively, with 15 bases between them. In DNA, the CDR3 is TGTGCCAGCAGTGACCAGGGAGGTGGCAGTGAGCAGTTCTTC. This translates into CASSDQGGGSEQFF.

The gene calls are TRBV2 and TRBJ1-2; no reliable D call. Germline V CDR1 and CDR2: SNHLY, FYNNEI. The V gene lost 8 bases and the J gene lost 4 bases, with 14 bases spanning the gap. The CDR3 has 13 amino acids. CDR3 residues: CASGRSSGYGYTF. For the CDR3, the DNA is TGTGCCAGCGGGCGGTCTAGCGGCTATGGCTACACCTTC.

This chain uses TRBV4-1 with TRBJ2-5; possible D gene TRBD2, 5 bases. Germline V gene lookup returns CDR1 MGHRA and CDR2 YSYEKL. The germline V and J ends were trimmed by 1 base and 1 base, with 10 bases remaining between them. The CDR3 is 15 amino acids. CDR3 sequence (DNA): TGCGCCAGCAGCCAAGTTGAGACTACCCAAGAGACCCAGTACTTC. Amino acid sequence: CASSQVETTQETQYF.

The V call is TRBV30, the J call TRBJ2-5; 8 positions agree with TRBD1. The CDR3 length is 15 residues. Germline V lookup: CDR1 GTSNPN, CDR2 SVGIG (reference sequence). Germline trimming cut 4 bases from V and 5 bases from J; bases unmatched to any gene: 12. The CDR3 loop reads CAWTLTGAMLETQYF. CDR3 nucleotide sequence: TGTGCCTGGACACTGACAGGGGCGATGCTGGAGACCCAGTACTTC.

The chain combines TRBV7-9 with TRBJ2-3; TRBD2 matches at 8 bases. Trimming took 5 bases from V and 2 from J; bases not matched to a gene: 9. CDR3 length: 16 residues. CDR1 is SEHNR, CDR2 FQNEAQ, per germline (reference sequence). The CDR3 region has the DNA TGTGCCAGCAGCGTCTGGAGCGGGGGAAACACAGATACGCAGTATTTT. Protein: CASSVWSGGNTDTQYF.

The CDR3 DNA follows: TGTGCCAGTAGTAAATTTTGGTTTGCAGGGTTCTCCTACAATGAGCAGTTCTTC. It translates to CASSKFWFAGFSYNEQFF. The chain joins TRBV19 to TRBJ2-1, with D possibly matching TRBD1 (5 bases). Germline-derived CDR1 and CDR2 are LNHDA and SQIVND (reference sequence). The V end lost 4 bases, the J end lost 0 bases, and 19 bases lay between the germline ends. The CDR3 consists of 18 residues.

V gene TRBV6-1 combines with J gene TRBJ2-5; 7 bases map to TRBD2. V lost 8 bases, J lost 5 bases, and 2 bases stayed unmatched. Germline V lookup: CDR1 MNHNS, CDR2 SASEGT. There are 11 residues in the CDR3. The CDR3 bases are TGTGCCAGCTGGGGGGGGGAGACCCAGTACTTC. The encoded protein is CASWGGETQYF.

This clone was seen only once. The rearrangement uses TRBV29-1 and TRBJ2-7, with D unresolved. Trimming cost V 0 bases and J 3 bases, with 15 bases left between them. The CDR3 extends over 15 amino acids. Germline lookup yields CDR1 SQVTM and CDR2 ANQGSEA. The CDR3 here is CSVEDQGRKGYEQYF. In nucleotides, the CDR3 is TGCAGCGTTGAAGATCAAGGACGGAAGGGCTACGAGCAGTACTTC.

This rearrangement joins TRBV7-8 to TRBJ2-5; no firm D call. The J call is doubtful: the DNA matches TRBJ2-7 better. Germline loops: CDR1 SGHVS, CDR2 FQNEAQ. The CDR3 covers 15 residues. CDR3 sequence reads: CASSIDNPSSYEQYF. The CDR3 DNA sequence: TGTGCCAGCAGCATCGACAACCCCAGCTCCTACGAGCAGTACTTC.

This chain uses TRBV18 with TRBJ1-1; D is possibly TRBD1 (5 bases). The germline V gene encodes CDR1 KGHSH and CDR2 LQKENI. V was cut by 0 bases and J by 0 bases, with 14 bases left in between. CDR3 length equals 17 residues. CDR3 sequence: CASSPPAGGIMNTEAFF. For the CDR3, the DNA is TGTGCCAGCTCACCACCGGCGGGGGGGATCATGAACACTGAAGCTTTCTTT.

This chain links TRBV10-2 with TRBJ2-5, with 9 bases identical to TRBD2. Looked up from germline, CDR1 is WSHSY and CDR2 is SAAADI. V lost 6 bases, J lost 5 bases, and 13 bases stayed unmatched. The CDR3 runs to 16 residues. The CDR3 region has the DNA TGCGCCAGCAGCATTTTAGCGGGGGATTTCTGGGAGACCCAGTACTTC. Its translation is CASSILAGDFWETQYF.

The chain uses TRBV6-5 and TRBJ1-1; no reliable D call. Per germline, CDR1 MNHEY and CDR2 SVGAGI. The CDR3 sequence is 14 residues long. V lost 4 bases and J 8 bases, leaving 17 bases between the germline ends. Here the CDR3 DNA reads TGTGCCAGCAGTTCGGGCCGGACCGACGGGGAAGCTTTCTTT. Translated: CASSSGRTDGEAFF.

As for this clone: One junction end does not reproduce the germline sequence, and a read error may be involved. V and J are TRBV11-1 and TRBJ2-2; possible D gene TRBD2, 6 bases. This CDR3 region has 13 residues. CDR1 and CDR2 (germline): SGHAT, FQDESV (reference sequence). The CDR3 here is CASSLGLAGGLFF. DNA for the CDR3: TGTGCCAGCAGCTTAGGACTGGCCGGGGGGCTGTTTTTT.

The chain is built from TRBV19 and TRBJ1-5; TRBD1 matches at 8 bases. V shed 8 bases, J shed 4 bases, and the junction held 7 bases outside the gene matches. Looked up from germline, CDR1 is LNHDA and CDR2 is SQIVND (reference sequence). This CDR3 has 14 amino acids. In DNA, the CDR3 is TGTGCCAGTGCCGGACAGGGAGTTAATCAGCCCCAGCATTTT. Protein sequence: CASAGQGVNQPQHF.

This clone was recorded once. The J gene is TRBJ1-5, the V gene TRBV5-6, with D tentatively TRBD1 (5 bases). CDR1 SGHDT and CDR2 YYEEEE come from the germline V gene. The CDR3 is made up of 14 amino acids. V shed 0 bases and J shed 9 bases, with 13 bases lying between them. This CDR3 reads CASSLAGGKGPQHF. The CDR3 region has the DNA TGTGCCAGCAGCTTGGCCGGGGGAAAGGGGCCCCAGCATTTT. The variable domain in full, with the rest retrieved from reference TRBV5-6 and TRBJ1-5, is DAGVTQSPTHLIKTRGQQVTLRCSPKSGHDTVSWYQQALGQGPQFIFQYYEEEERQRGNFPDRFSGHQFPNYSSELNVNALLLGDSALYLCASSLAGGKGPQHFGDGTRLSIL.

The chain combines TRBV6-5 with TRBJ1-5; 7 bases are shared with TRBD1. Trimming cost V 6 bases and J 0 bases; bases outside gene matches: 2. The CDR3 sequence is 14 residues long. Germline lookup yields CDR1 MNHEY and CDR2 SVGAGI. CDR3 region: CASSRQGSNQPQHF. In DNA form, the CDR3 reads TGTGCCAGCAGCCGACAGGGTAGCAATCAGCCCCAGCATTTT.